This T cell receptor (beta chain) was captured by sequencing in a study of metastatic and nonmetastatic thyroid tumors. TCRdb called clones again from the PCR reads with MiXCR. This sample has roughly 61,000 clones, with about 3.8% found just once. Unmatched junction bases numbered 5, after V lost 0 bases and J lost 4 bases. The length of the CDR3 is 15 residues. CDR1 and CDR2 from the germline V gene are SQVTM and ANQGSEA. Patients had received no treatment of any kind before thyroid surgery. This clone was seen at least ten times. V gene TRBV29-1 combines with J gene TRBJ2-7, with 11 bases fitting TRBD2. Input material: blood. This clonotype was obtained from a female donor with papillary thyroid cancer or a benign thyroid nodule (not recorded which). Some clones in this sample may be carry-over from other donors' samples. In DNA form, the CDR3 reads TGCAGCGTTGAAGATCGTGCTAGCGGGAGGTACGAGCAGTACTTC. This encodes CSVEDRASGRYEQYF.